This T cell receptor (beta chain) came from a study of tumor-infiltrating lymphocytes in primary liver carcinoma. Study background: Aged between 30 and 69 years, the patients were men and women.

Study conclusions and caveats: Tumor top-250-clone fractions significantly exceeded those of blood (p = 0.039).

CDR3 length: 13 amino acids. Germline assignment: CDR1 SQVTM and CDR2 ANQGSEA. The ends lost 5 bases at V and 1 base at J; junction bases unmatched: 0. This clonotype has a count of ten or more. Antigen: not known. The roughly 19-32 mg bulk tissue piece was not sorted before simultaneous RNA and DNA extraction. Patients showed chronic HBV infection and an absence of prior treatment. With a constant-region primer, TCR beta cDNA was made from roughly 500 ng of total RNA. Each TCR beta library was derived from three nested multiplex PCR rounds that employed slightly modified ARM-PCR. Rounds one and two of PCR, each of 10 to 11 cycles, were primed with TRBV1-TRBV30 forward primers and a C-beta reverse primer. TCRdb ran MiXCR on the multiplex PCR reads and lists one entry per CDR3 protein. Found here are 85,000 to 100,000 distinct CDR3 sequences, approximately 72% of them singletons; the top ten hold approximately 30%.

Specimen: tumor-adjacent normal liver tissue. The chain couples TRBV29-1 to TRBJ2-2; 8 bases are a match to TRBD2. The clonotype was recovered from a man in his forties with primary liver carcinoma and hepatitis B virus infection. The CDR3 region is CSVLAGNTGELFF. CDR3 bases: TGCAGCGTTCTAGCGGGGAACACCGGGGAGCTGTTTTTT.